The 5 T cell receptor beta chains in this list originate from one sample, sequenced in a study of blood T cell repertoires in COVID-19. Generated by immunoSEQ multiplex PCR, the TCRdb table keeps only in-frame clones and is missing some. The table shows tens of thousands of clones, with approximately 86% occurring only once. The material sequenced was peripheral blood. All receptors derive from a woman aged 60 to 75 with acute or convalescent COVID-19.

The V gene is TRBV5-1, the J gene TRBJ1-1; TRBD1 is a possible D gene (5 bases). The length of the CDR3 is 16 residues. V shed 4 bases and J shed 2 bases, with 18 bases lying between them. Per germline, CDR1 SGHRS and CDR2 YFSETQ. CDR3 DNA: TGCGCCAGCAGCGAAGGAAGTGACAGACCAAACACTGAAGCTTTCTTT. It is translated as CASSEGSDRPNTEAFF.

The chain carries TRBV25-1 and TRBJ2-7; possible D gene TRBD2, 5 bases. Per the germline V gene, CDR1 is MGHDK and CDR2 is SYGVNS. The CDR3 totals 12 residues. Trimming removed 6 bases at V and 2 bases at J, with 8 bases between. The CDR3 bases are TGTGCCAGCAGCTTCGGGGCCTACGAGCAGTACTTC. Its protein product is CASSFGAYEQYF.

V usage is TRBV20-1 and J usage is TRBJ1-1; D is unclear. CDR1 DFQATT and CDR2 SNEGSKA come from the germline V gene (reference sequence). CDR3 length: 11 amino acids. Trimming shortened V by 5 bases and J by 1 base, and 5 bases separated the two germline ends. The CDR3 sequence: CSAFQNTEAFF. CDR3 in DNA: TGCAGTGCTTTTCAGAACACTGAAGCTTTCTTT.

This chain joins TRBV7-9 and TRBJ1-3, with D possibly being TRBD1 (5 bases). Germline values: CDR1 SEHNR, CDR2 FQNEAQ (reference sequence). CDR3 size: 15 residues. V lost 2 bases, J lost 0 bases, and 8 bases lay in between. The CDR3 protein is CASSLRGSSGNTIYF. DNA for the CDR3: TGTGCCAGCAGCTTACGGGGGAGCTCTGGAAACACCATATATTTT.

CDR3 amino acids: CASSQDGALANEKLFF. The CDR3 DNA sequence: TGTGCCAGCAGTCAAGATGGGGCCTTGGCTAATGAAAAACTGTTTTTT. This chain joins TRBV5-5 and TRBJ1-4; possible D gene TRBD1, 5 bases. The CDR3 spans 16 residues. Germline V gene lookup returns CDR1 SGHKS and CDR2 YYEKEE (reference sequence). The ends were cut back, 5 bases at V and 3 bases at J, with 17 bases in the middle.